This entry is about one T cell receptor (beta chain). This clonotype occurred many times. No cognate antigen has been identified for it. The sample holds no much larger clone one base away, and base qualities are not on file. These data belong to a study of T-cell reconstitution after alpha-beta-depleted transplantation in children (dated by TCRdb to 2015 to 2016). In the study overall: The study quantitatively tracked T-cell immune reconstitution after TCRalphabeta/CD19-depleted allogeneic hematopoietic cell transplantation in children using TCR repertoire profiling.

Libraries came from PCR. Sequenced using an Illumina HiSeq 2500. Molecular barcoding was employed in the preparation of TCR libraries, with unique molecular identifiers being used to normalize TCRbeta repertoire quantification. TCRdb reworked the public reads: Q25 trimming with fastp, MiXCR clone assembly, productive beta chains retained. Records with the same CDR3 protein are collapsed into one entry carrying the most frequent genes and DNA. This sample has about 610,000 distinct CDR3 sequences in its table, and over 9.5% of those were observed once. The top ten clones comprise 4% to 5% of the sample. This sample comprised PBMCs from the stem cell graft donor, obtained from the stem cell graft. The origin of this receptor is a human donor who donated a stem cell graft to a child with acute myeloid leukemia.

CDR3 loop: CASSYRDFASDTQYF. The base sequence is TGTGCCAGCTCATACCGGGACTTTGCCTCAGATACGCAGTATTTT. In this chain, TRBV18 is recombined with TRBJ2-3; the D gene is perhaps TRBD2, on 6 matching bases. The trim is 5 bases for V and 4 bases for J, with a gap of 16 bases between the germline ends. The germline V gene provides CDR1 KGHSH and CDR2 LQKENI. The CDR3 covers 15 residues, taking in both the cysteine and the phenylalanine. Here the CDR3 DNA is all that survives: 45 bases in frame from base 1. With the portions outside the CDR3 filled from the reference TRBV18 and TRBJ2-3 genes, the complete variable region becomes NAGVMQNPRHLVRRRGQEARLRCSPMKGHSHVYWYRQLPEEGLKFMVYLQKENIIDESGMPKERFSAEFPKEGPSILRIQQVVRGDSAAYFCASSYRDFASDTQYFGPGTRLTVL.